The 14 T cell receptor beta chains in this list originate from one sample, sequenced in a study of blood T cell repertoires in COVID-19. The method was immunoSEQ multiplex PCR; TCRdb's version includes in-frame clones alone and lacks a portion of them. Among tens of thousands of clones listed, about four fifths were seen once. The source material was peripheral blood. Source of these receptors: a human donor in a cohort sampled during active COVID-19.

This chain links TRBV19 with TRBJ1-5, with TRBD1 matching over 9 bases. The CDR3 sequence is 16 residues long. Trimming cost V 3 bases and J 1 base; bases outside gene matches: 4. Germline V gene lookup returns CDR1 LNHDA and CDR2 SQIVND (reference sequence). For the CDR3, the DNA is TGTGCCAGTAGTATTATTACAGGGGGCAGCAATCAGCCCCAGCATTTT. Translation gives CASSIITGGSNQPQHF.

The chain couples TRBV23-1 to TRBJ2-3; 11 nucleotides match TRBD1. TRBV23-1 is recorded as an ORF, its role being uncertain. After removal of 0 bases from V and 10 bases from J, the junction contained 15 bases not matched to a gene. This CDR3 spans 18 amino acids. CDR3 sequence reads: CASSQSGAGTGGIGAQYF. The CDR3 DNA reads TGCGCCAGCAGTCAATCGGGAGCCGGGACAGGGGGGATTGGGGCGCAGTATTTT.

This clone has more than one count but fewer than ten. The chain recombines TRBV27 with TRBJ1-5, with TRBD1 as a possible D gene (5 bases). CDR3 length: 15 amino acids. From germline, CDR1 is MNHEY and CDR2 SMNVEV (reference sequence). The V end lost 3 bases, the J end lost 5 bases, and 14 bases lay between the germline ends. For the CDR3, the DNA is TGTGCCAGCAGTTTCACATGGGGCCGGGATCAGCCCCAGCATTTT. Residues: CASSFTWGRDQPQHF.

The rearrangement joins TRBV5-1 to TRBJ1-1, with 8 nucleotides matching TRBD1. J gave up 10 bases and V 1 base, and 6 bases lay outside the gene matches. The length of the CDR3 is 13 residues. Germline-derived CDR1 and CDR2 are SGHRS and YFSETQ. The CDR3: CASSLSGGRGAFF. The CDR3 DNA reads TGCGCCAGCAGCTTGTCAGGGGGCAGGGGAGCTTTCTTT.

The count of this clone is one. The chain combines TRBV6-2 or TRBV6-3 with TRBJ2-7, with unresolved D. Germline CDR1 reads MNHEY; CDR2 reads SVGEGT. The V gene lost 0 bases and the J gene lost 3 bases, with 6 bases spanning the gap. This CDR3 spans 13 amino acids. The CDR3 sequence: CASSYSSVYEQYF. In DNA, the CDR3 is TGTGCCAGCAGTTACTCGTCGGTCTACGAGCAGTACTTC.

This clone has only one observation. This chain connects TRBV5-1 to TRBJ1-3; D not resolved. Trimming cost V 6 bases and J 2 bases, with 9 bases left between them. This CDR3 contains 13 residues. Germline CDR1 and CDR2: SGHRS and YFSETQ. In DNA, the CDR3 is TGCGCCAGCACCCCGGCGGCTGGAAACACCATATATTTT. It is translated as CASTPAAGNTIYF.

In its sample, this clone was seen a few times. The V gene is TRBV30, the J gene TRBJ2-7; possibly TRBD2 for D (5 bases). This CDR3 spans 13 amino acids. Germline loops: CDR1 GTSNPN, CDR2 SVGIG (reference sequence). Trimming cost V 0 bases and J 0 bases, with 6 bases left between them. The CDR3: CAWSVRVSYEQYF. CDR3 coding DNA: TGTGCCTGGAGTGTGAGGGTCTCCTACGAGCAGTACTTC.

As regards this clone: Other DNA sequences in this specimen translate into the identical CDR3. The J gene is TRBJ2-7, the V gene TRBV11-2, with D unclear. CDR3 length equals 12 residues. Germline V CDR1 and CDR2: SGHAT, FQNNGV. The germline V and J ends were trimmed by 0 bases and 3 bases, with 3 bases remaining between them. In DNA, the CDR3 is TGTGCCAGCAGCTTAGATTACTACGAGCAGTACTTC. Amino acid sequence: CASSLDYYEQYF.

This chain links TRBV14 with TRBJ1-4; no reliable D call. CDR3 length: 15 residues. Germline V gene lookup returns CDR1 SGHDN and CDR2 FVKESK. Trimming left V 0 bases short and J 4 bases short, with 9 bases between. CDR3 DNA: TGTGCCAGCAGCCAAGACGCAGCGCGTAATGAAAAACTGTTTTTT. Translation gives CASSQDAARNEKLFF.

The genes are TRBV10-3 and TRBJ2-1; 7 nucleotides match TRBD2. This CDR3 has 13 residues. Trimming took 3 bases from V and 10 from J; bases not matched to a gene: 6. CDR1 and CDR2 (germline): ENHRY, SYGVKD. The CDR3 protein is CAISDGGSREQFF. The CDR3 region has the DNA TGTGCCATCAGTGACGGGGGGAGTCGCGAGCAGTTCTTC.

The J gene is TRBJ2-7, the V gene TRBV7-2; D is unresolved. The CDR3 has 14 amino acids. V shed 0 bases and J shed 3 bases, with 9 bases lying between them. Per the germline V gene, CDR1 is SGHTA and CDR2 is FQGNSA. CDR3 nucleotide sequence: TGTGCCAGCAGCTTAGCGGTGGGCCGCTACGAGCAGTACTTC. Protein sequence: CASSLAVGRYEQYF.

This rearrangement joins TRBV28 to TRBJ2-7; 10 nucleotides match TRBD2. From germline, CDR1 is MDHEN and CDR2 SYDVKM. The CDR3 has 16 amino acids. V was clipped by 4 bases and J by 3 bases; unmatched bases: 9. CDR3 loop: CASSSQIAGGFYEQYF. The CDR3 DNA reads as TGTGCCAGCAGTTCCCAAATAGCGGGAGGATTCTACGAGCAGTACTTC.

This chain connects TRBV27 to TRBJ2-7; D call uncertain. Germline V gives CDR1 MNHEY, CDR2 SMNVEV (reference sequence). V gave up 6 bases and J gave up 3 bases, with 15 bases separating them. The CDR3 length is 14 residues. CDR3 residues: CASSAAGIHYEQYF. CDR3 coding DNA: TGTGCCAGCAGCGCTGCAGGAATCCACTACGAGCAGTACTTC.

This clone has only one observation. The chain employs TRBV28 and TRBJ1-5; the D is unclear. The ends were cut back, 5 bases at V and 4 bases at J, with 6 bases in the middle. CDR1 is MDHEN, CDR2 SYDVKM, per germline. There are 12 residues in the CDR3. The DNA of the CDR3 is TGTGCCAGCAGTCATACTAATCAGCCCCAGCATTTT. Translation: CASSHTNQPQHF.